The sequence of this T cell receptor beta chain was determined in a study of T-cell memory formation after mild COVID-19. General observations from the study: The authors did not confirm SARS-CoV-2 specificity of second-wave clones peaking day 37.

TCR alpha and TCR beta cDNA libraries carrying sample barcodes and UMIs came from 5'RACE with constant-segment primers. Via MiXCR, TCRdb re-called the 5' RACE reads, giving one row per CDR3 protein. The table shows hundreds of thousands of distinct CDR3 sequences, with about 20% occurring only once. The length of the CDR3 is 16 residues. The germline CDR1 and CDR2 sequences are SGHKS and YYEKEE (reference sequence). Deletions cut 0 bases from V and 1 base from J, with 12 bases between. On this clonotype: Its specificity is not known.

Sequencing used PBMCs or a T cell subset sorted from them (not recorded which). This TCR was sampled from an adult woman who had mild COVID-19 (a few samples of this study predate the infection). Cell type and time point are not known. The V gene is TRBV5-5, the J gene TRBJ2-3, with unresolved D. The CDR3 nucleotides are TGTGCCAGCAGCTTGGCGGGTAGTCGTGGCACAGATACGCAGTATTTT. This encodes CASSLAGSRGTDTQYF.